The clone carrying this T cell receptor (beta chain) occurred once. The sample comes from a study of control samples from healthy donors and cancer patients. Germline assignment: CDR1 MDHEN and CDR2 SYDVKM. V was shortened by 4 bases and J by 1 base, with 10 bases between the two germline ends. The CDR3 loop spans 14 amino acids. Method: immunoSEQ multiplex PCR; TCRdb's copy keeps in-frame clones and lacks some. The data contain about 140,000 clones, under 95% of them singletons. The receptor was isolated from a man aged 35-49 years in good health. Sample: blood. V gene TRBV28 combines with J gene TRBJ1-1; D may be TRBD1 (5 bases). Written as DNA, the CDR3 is TGTGCCAGCAGTTCTCCGGGACGGAACACTGAAGCTTTCTTT. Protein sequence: CASSSPGRNTEAFF.